This note documents a single T cell receptor (beta chain) sequence. Its target is not known. Clones were read by immunoSEQ multiplex PCR, and TCRdb kept only the in-frame ones, dropping some. The sample includes about 6,100 clones, around 89% of them seen just once. The sample comes from a study of graft-versus-host responses after intestinal transplantation. Study summary: Each of the recipients got a multivisceral, liver-intestinal, or isolated intestinal transplant. Following induction with anti-thymocyte globulin, all recipients were given tacrolimus and steroids for approximately 3 years. General study findings and limits: The study associated peak circulating GvH clone levels with early post-transplant HvG declines. Some patients had graft-donor T cell macrochimerism. In their allografts, the ratios of graft-versus-host to host-versus-graft T cell clones were high.

In germline, CDR1 is MDHEN, CDR2 SYDVKM. V dropped 10 bases and J dropped 2 bases, with 27 bases sitting between them. The CDR3 length is 18 residues. This sequence originates from a human patient who received an intestinal transplant, so some T cells may come from the graft donor. The chain carries TRBV28 and TRBJ2-1; tentatively, D is TRBD1 or TRBD2 (5 bases each). The sequencing used PBMCs, collected 83 days after transplant. As DNA, the CDR3 is TGTGCCATCCCGGAGGACCCCAAGTTGGGGGTTCCCTACAATGAGCAGTTCTTC. This codes for CAIPEDPKLGVPYNEQFF. Full variable domain (outside the CDR3, taken from reference TRBV28 and TRBJ2-1): DVKVTQSSRYLVKRTGEKVFLECVQDMDHENMFWYRQDPGLGLRLIYFSYDVKMKEKGDIPEGYSVSREKKERFSLILESASTNQTSMYLCAIPEDPKLGVPYNEQFFGPGTRLTVL.